This TCR beta chain was recovered during a study of HIV-infected patients and healthy controls. The repertoire came from unfractionated whole blood and reflected all unsorted peripheral T cells. cDNA was made from 500 ng RNA using alpha and beta constant primers. Alpha and beta chain libraries were made separately by chain-specific third strand synthesis with multiplexing indices. MiXCR, run by TCRdb on the 5' RACE reads, gives a single entry per CDR3 protein. The top ten hold about 3% of the sample, which has 15,000 to 20,000 distinct CDR3 sequences, 9.5% to 13% seen once. Turning to this clonotype: The antigen remains undetermined.

Overall study results and limits: HIV-infected patients shared fewer CDR3 sequences between individuals than healthy controls.

Sequenced material: blood. The TCR comes from an adult in good health.

CDR3 bases: TGTGCCAGTAGTATAGATATCACAGGGGGCACTGAAGCTTTCTTT. This sequence encodes CASSIDITGGTEAFF. This chain joins TRBV19 and TRBJ1-1; 8 bases fit TRBD1. The germline V gene encodes CDR1 LNHDA and CDR2 SQIVND (reference sequence). With 0 bases clipped from V and 4 bases from J, the junction kept 4 bases outside the gene matches. The CDR3 has 15 amino acids.